Below, one T cell receptor (beta chain) is given with its context. The antigen is not known. Sequencing was performed with immunoSEQ multiplex PCR; in TCRdb, only in-frame clones are kept and a portion is missing. This table has about 40,000 clones, approximately 73% appearing once. The entry originates in a study of vaccination effects on CD4 cells after COVID-19. The CDR3 is 13 residues long. V was cut by 4 bases and J by 0 bases, with 7 bases left in between. Per the germline V gene, CDR1 is SGHKS and CDR2 is YYEKEE (reference sequence). Findings and limits, study-wide: Few convalescent patients, and no early post-infection timepoints, were available to the study. Whether induced by infection or by vaccine, clones showed marked clonal contraction late after vaccination.

Expansion of antigen-specific CD4+ T cells with viral peptide pools was carried out by the ViraFEST assay before sequencing. Culturing for roughly 10 days preceded CD4+ T cell isolation. PCR-confirmed SARS-CoV-2 infection occurred in the person between March and December 2020. For each well, 1.5 million to 2.5 million PBMC were cultured with 10 IU/ml IL-2 and 9 to 10 ug/ml peptides. This sequence was found in a human donor who had a prior SARS-CoV-2 infection. The chain employs TRBV5-5 and TRBJ1-2; D ambiguous. The starting material was CD4+ T cells from PBMCs cultured with a peptide pool, obtained before COVID-19 vaccination. The CDR3 sequence: CASSPDANYGYTF. The CDR3 coding sequence is TGTGCCAGCAGCCCCGACGCTAACTATGGCTACACCTTC.